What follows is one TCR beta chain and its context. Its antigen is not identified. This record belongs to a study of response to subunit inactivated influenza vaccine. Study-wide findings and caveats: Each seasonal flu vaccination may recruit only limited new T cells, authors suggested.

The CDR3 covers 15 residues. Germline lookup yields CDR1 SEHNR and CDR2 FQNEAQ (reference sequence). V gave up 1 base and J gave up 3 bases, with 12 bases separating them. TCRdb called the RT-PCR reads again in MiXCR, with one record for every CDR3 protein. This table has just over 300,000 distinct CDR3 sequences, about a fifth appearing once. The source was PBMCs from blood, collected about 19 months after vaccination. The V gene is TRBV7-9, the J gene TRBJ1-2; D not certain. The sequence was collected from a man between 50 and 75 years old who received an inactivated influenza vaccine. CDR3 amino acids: CASSLGPLGDYGYTF. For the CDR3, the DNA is TGTGCCAGCAGCTTAGGCCCCCTCGGCGACTATGGCTACACCTTC.